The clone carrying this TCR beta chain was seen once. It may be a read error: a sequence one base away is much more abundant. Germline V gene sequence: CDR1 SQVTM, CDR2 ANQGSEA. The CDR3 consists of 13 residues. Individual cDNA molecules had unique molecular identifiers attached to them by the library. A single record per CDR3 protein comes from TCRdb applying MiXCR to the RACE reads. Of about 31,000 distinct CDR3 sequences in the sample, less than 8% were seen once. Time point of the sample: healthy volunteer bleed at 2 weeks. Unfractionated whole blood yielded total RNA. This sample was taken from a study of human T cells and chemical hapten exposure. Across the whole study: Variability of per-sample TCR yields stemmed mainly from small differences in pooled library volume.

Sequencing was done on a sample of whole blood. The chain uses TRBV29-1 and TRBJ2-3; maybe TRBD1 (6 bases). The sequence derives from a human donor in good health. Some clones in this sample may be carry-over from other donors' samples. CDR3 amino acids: CSVEVDSTDAQYF. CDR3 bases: TGCAGCGTTGAAGTGGACAGCACAGATGCGCAGTATTTT.